The TCR beta chain described here comes from a study of shared clonotypes between healthy human individuals. In this sample, this clone turned up a few times. Germline loops: CDR1 MNHEY, CDR2 SMNVEV (reference sequence). Trimming cost V 2 bases and J 3 bases; bases outside gene matches: 10. The CDR3 length is 18 residues. TCRdb's table, derived via immunoSEQ multiplex PCR, lists solely in-frame clones and lacks some. This table has 550,000 to 700,000 clones, about 80% appearing once. The sample taken for sequencing was memory CD4+ T cells sorted from blood. Subset given: CD45RA-negative fraction. This sequence originates from a woman aged 25 to 39 in good health. This rearrangement joins TRBV27 to TRBJ2-7, with 13 bases lining up with TRBD2. The CDR3 DNA reads TGTGCCAGCAGTTTACGCCCCGGAGGACTAGCGGGAGACTACGAGCAGTACTTC. It specifies CASSLRPGGLAGDYEQYF.